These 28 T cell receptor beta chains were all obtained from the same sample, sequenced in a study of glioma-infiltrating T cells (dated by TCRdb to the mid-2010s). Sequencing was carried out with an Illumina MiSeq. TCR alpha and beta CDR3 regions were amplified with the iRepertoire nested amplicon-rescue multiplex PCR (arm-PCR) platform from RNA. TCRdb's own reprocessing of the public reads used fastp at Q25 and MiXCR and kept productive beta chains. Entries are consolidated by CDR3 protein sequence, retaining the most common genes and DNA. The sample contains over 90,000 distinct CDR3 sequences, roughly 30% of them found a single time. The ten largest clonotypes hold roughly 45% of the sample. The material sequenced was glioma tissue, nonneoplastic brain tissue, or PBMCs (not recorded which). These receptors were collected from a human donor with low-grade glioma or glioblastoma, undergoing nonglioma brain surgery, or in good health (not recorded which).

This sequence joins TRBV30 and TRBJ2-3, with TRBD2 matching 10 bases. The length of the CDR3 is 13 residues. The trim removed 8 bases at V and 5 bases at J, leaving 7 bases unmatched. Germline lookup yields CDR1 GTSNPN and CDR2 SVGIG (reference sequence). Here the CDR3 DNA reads TGTGCCCTCGGGACTAGCGATGGAGATACGCAGTATTTT. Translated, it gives CALGTSDGDTQYF. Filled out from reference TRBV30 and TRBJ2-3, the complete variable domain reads SQTIHQWPATLVQPVGSPLSLECTVEGTSNPNLYWYRQAAGRGLQLLFYSVGIGQISSEVPQNLSASRPQDRQFILSSKKLLLSDSGFYLCALGTSDGDTQYFGPGTRLTVL.

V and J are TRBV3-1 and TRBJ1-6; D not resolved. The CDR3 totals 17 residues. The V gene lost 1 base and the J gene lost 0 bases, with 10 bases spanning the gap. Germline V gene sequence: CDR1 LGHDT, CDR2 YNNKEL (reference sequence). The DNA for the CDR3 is TGTGCCAGCAGCCAAGCAGAACGGCTCTCCTATAATTCACCCCTCCACTTT. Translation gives CASSQAERLSYNSPLHF.

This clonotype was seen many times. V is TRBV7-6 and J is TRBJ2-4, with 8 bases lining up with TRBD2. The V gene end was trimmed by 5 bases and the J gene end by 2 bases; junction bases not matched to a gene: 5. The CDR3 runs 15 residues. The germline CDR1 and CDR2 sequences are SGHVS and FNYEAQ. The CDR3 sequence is CASSISGNPKNIQYF. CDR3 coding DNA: TGTGCCAGCAGCATTAGCGGGAATCCCAAAAACATTCAGTACTTC.

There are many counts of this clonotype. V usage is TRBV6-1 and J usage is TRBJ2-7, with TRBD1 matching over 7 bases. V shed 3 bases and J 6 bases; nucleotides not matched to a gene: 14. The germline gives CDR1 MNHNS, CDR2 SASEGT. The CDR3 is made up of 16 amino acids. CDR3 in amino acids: CASSETGHVDLGEQYF. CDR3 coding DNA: TGTGCCAGCAGTGAGACAGGGCATGTGGATCTCGGCGAGCAGTACTTC.

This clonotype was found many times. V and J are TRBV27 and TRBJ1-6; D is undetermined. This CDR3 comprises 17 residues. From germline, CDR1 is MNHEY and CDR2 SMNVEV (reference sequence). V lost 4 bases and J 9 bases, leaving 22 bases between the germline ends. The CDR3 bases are TGTGCCAGCAGTTATTCCTCAGCTGGTATAATTGGTTCACCCCTCCACTTT. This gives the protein CASSYSSAGIIGSPLHF.

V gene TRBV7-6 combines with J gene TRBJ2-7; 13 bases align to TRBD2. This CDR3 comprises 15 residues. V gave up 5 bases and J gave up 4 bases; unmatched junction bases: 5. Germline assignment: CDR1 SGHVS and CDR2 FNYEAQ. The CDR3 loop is CASSTWTSGGYEQYF. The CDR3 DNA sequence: TGTGCCAGCAGCACCTGGACTAGCGGGGGTTACGAGCAGTACTTC.

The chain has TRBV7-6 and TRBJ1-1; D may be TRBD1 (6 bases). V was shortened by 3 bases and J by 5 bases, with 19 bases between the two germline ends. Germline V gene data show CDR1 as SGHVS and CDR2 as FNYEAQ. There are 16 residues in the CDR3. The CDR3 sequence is CASSLWDTGTGTEAFF. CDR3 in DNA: TGTGCCAGCAGCTTGTGGGATACAGGGACGGGAACTGAAGCTTTCTTT.

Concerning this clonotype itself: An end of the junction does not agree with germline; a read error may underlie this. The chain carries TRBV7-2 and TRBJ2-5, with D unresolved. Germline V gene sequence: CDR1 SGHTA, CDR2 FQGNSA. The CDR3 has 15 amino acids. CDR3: CASSLVRGPQETRYF. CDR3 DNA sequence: TGTGCCAGCAGCTTAGTTCGCGGACCCCAAGAGACCCGGTACTTC. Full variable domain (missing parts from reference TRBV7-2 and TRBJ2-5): GAGVSQSPSNKVTEKGKDVELRCDPISGHTALYWYRQSLGQGLEFLIYFQGNSAPDKSGLPSDRFSAERTGGSVSTLTIQRTQQEDSAVYLCASSLVRGPQETRYFGPGTRLLVL.

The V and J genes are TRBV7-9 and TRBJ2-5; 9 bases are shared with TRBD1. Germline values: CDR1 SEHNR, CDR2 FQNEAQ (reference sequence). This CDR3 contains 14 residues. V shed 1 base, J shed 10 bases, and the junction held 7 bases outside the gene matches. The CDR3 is CASSLGTGAKDQYF. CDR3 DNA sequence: TGTGCCAGCAGCTTAGGGACAGGGGCAAAGGACCAGTACTTC.

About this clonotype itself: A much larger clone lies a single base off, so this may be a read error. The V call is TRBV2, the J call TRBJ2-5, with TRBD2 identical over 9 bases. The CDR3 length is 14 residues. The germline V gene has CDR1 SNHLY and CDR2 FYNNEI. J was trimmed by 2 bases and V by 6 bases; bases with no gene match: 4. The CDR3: CASSTSGPQETQYF. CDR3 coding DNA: TGTGCCAGCAGCACTAGCGGGCCACAAGAGACCCAGTACTTC.

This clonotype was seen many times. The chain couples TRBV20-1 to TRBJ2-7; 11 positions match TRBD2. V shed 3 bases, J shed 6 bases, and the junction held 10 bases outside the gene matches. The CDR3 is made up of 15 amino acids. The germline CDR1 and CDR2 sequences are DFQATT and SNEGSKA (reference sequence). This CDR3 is CSARVSSGGRGEQYF. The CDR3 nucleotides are TGCAGTGCTAGGGTGTCTAGCGGGGGGCGGGGCGAGCAGTACTTC.

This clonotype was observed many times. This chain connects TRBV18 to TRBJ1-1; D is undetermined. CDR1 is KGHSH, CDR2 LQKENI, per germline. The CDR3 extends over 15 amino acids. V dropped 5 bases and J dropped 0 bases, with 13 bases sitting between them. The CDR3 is CASSTTAGMNTEAFF. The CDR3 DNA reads TGTGCCAGCTCAACAACGGCTGGGATGAACACTGAAGCTTTCTTT.

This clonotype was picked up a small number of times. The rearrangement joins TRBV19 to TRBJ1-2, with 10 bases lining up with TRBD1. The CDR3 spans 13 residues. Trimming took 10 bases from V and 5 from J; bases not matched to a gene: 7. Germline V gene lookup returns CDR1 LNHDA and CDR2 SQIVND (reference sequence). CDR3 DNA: TGTGCCATCTCCGGACAGGGGGGATATGGCTACACCTTC. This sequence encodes CAISGQGGYGYTF. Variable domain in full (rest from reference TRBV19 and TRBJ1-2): DGGITQSPKYLFRKEGQNVTLSCEQNLNHDAMYWYRQDPGQGLRLIYYSQIVNDFQKGDIAEGYSVSREKKESFPLTVTSAQKNPTAFYLCAISGQGGYGYTFGSGTRLTVV.

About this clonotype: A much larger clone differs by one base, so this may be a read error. The CDR3 sequence is CSATTVRNYGYTF. The CDR3, as DNA: TGCAGTGCCACTACGGTCAGGAACTATGGCTACACCTTC. This chain links TRBV20-1 with TRBJ1-2, with D uncertain. The CDR3 contains 13 residues. V was clipped by 6 bases and J by 2 bases, with 13 bases between them. The V gene's germline CDR1 is DFQATT and CDR2 SNEGSKA (reference sequence).

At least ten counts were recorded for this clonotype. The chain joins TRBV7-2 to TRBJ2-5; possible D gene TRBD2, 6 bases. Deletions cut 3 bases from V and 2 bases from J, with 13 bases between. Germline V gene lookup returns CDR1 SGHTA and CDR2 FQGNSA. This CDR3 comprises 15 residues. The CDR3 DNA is TGTGCCAGCAGCTTCCGGGACTTGTTACAAGAGACCCAGTACTTC. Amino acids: CASSFRDLLQETQYF.

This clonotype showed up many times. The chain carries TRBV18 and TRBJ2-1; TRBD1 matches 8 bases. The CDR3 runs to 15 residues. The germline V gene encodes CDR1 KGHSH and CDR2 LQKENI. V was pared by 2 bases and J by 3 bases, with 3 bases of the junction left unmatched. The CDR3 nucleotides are TGTGCCAGCTCACCAGGGACAGGTATCTACAATGAGCAGTTCTTC. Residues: CASSPGTGIYNEQFF.

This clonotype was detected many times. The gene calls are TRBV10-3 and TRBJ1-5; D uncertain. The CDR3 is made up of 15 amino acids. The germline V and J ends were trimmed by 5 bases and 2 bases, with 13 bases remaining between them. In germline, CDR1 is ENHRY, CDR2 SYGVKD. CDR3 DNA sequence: TGTGCCATCAGTTTAGACGCAACCGGCAATCAGCCCCAGCATTTT. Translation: CAISLDATGNQPQHF.

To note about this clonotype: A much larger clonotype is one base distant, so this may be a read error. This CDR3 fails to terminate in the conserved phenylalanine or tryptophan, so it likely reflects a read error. The CDR3 DNA follows: TGTGCCAGCAGTTTGACAGGGGCTAACTATGGCTACACCTCC. It yields the protein CASSLTGANYGYTS. This chain links TRBV28 with TRBJ1-2; 8 bases line up with TRBD1. The CDR3 has 14 amino acids. Germline loops: CDR1 MDHEN, CDR2 SYDVKM. J was trimmed by 0 bases and V by 3 bases; bases with no gene match: 0.

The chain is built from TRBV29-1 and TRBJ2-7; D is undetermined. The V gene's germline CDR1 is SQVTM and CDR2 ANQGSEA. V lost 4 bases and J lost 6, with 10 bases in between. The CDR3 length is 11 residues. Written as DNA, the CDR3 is TGCAGCGTTGCCCCCCCGCCCGAGCAGTACTTC. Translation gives CSVAPPPEQYF.

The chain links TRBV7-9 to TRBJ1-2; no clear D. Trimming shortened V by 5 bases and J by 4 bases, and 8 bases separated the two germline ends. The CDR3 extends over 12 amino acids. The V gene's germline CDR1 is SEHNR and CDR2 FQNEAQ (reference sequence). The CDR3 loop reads CASSPETYGYTF. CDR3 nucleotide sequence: TGTGCCAGCAGCCCAGAGACCTATGGCTACACCTTC.

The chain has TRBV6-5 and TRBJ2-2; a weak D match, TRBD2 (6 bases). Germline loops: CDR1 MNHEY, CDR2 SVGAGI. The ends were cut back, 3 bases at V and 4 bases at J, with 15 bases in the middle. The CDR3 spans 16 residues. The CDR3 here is CASSYYGGLSTGELFF. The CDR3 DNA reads TGTGCCAGCAGTTATTACGGGGGATTGAGCACCGGGGAGCTGTTTTTT.

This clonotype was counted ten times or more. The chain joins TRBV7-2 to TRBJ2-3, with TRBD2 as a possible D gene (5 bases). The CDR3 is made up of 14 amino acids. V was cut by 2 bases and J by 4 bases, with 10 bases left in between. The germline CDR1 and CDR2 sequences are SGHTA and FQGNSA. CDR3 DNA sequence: TGTGCCAGCAGCTTAAAGAGGACTTCAGATACGCAGTATTTT. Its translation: CASSLKRTSDTQYF.

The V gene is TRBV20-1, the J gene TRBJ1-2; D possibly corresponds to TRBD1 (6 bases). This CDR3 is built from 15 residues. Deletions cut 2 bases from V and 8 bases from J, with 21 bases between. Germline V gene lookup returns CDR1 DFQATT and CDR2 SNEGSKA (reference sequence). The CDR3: CSARSPRLGARGYTF. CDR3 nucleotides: TGCAGTGCTAGAAGTCCTCGGCTGGGGGCTAGGGGCTACACCTTC.

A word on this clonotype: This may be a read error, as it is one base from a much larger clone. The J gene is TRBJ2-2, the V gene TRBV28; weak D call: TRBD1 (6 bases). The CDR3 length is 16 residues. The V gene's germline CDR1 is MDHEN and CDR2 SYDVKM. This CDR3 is CARSLFRGGDTGELFF. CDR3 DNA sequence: TGTGCCCGCAGTTTATTCAGGGGTGGCGACACCGGGGAGCTGTTTTTT.

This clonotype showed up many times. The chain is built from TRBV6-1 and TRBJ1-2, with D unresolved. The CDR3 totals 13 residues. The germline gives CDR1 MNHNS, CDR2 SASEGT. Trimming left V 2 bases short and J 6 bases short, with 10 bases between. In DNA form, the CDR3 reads TGTGCCAGCAGTGAAAACGGGCCGGATGGCTACACCTTC. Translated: CASSENGPDGYTF.

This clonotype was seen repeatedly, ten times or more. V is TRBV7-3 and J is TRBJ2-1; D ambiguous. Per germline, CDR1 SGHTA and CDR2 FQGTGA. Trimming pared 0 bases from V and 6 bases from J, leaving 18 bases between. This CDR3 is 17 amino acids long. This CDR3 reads CASSLTLRASTSNEQFF. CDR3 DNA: TGTGCCAGCAGCTTAACGTTAAGGGCTAGTACGTCCAATGAGCAGTTCTTC. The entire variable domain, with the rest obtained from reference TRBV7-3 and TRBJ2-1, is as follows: GAGVSQTPSNKVTEKGKYVELRCDPISGHTALYWYRQSLGQGPEFLIYFQGTGAADDSGLPNDRFFAVRPEGSVSTLKIQRTERGDSAVYLCASSLTLRASTSNEQFFGPGTRLTVL.

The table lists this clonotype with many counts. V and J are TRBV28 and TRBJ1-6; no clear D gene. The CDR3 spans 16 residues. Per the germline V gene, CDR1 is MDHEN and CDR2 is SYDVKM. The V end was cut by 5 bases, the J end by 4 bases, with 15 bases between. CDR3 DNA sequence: TGTGCCAGCAGTCTAACCGGGTCGGCTTATAATTCACCCCTCCACTTT. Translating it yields CASSLTGSAYNSPLHF.

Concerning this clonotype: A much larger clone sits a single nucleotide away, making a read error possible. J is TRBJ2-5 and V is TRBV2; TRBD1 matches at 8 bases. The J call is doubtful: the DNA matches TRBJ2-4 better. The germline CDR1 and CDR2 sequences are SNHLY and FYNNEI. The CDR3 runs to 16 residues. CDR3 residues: CASSRRQGNAKNIQYF. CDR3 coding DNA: TGTGCCAGCAGTCGCCGACAGGGGAACGCCAAAAACATTCAGTACTTC.